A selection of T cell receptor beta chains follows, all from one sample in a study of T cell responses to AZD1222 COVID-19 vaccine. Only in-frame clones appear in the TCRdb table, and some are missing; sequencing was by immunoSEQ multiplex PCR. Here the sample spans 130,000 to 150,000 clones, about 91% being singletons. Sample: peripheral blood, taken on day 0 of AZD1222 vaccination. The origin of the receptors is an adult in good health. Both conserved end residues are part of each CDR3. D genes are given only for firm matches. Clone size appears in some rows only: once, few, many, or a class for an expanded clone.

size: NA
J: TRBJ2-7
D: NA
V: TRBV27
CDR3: CASSTIEGLGSEQYF
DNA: TGTGCCAGCAGCACCATCGAAGGCCTGGGGAGCGAGCAGTACTTC

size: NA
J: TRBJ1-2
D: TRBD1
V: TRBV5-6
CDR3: CASSLGTDYGYTF
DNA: TGTGCCAGCAGCTTAGGGACAGACTATGGCTACACCTTC

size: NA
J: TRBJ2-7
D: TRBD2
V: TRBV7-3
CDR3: CASSSSGGPYEQYF
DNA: TGTGCCAGCAGCTCTAGCGGGGGGCCCTACGAGCAGTACTTC

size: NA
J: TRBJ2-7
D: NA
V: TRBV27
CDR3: CASSLSVSYEQYF
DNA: TGTGCCAGCAGTTTATCCGTCTCCTACGAGCAGTACTTC

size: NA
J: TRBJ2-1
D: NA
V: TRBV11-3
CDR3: CASSGPDTARGEQFF
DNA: TGTGCCAGCAGCGGGCCCGATACCGCCCGGGGTGAGCAGTTCTTC

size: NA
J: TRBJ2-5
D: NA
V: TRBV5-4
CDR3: CASSLGSGGETQYF
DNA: TGTGCCAGCAGCTTGGGGTCCGGCGGAGAGACCCAGTACTTC

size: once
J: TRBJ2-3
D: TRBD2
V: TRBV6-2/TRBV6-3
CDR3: CASSYPGLAARTDTQYF
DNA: TGTGCCAGCAGTTACCCAGGACTAGCGGCCCGGACAGATACGCAGTATTTT

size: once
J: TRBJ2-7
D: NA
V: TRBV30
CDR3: CAWSARDWSDEQYF
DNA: TGTGCCTGGAGCGCCCGGGACTGGTCCGACGAGCAGTACTTC

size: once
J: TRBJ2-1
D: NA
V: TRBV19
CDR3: CASSREPLANYNEQFF
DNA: TGTGCCAGTAGTCGCGAACCTTTAGCGAATTACAATGAGCAGTTCTTC

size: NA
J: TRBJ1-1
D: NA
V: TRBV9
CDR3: CASSVEAGQTSAFF
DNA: TGTGCCAGCAGCGTAGAAGCAGGGCAGACTTCAGCTTTCTTT

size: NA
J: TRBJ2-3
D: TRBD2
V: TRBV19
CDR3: CASTLAGGRADTQYF
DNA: TGTGCCAGTACCCTAGCGGGGGGGAGGGCAGATACGCAGTATTTT

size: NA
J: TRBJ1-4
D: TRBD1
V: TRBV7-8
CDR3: CASSARVVGQGNEKLFF
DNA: TGTGCCAGCAGCGCGAGGGTAGTGGGACAGGGAAATGAAAAACTGTTTTTT

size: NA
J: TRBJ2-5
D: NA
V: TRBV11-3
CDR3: CASSLGGNQETQYF
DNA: TGTGCCAGCAGCTTGGGCGGCAACCAAGAGACCCAGTACTTC

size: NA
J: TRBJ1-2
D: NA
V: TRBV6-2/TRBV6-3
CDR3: CASSQVILPVGEGYTF
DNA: TGTGCCAGCAGTCAAGTCATCCTGCCGGTGGGGGAAGGCTACACCTTC

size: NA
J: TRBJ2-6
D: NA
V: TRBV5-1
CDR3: CASSLESSGANVLTF
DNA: TGCGCCAGCAGCTTGGAGTCTTCTGGGGCCAACGTCCTGACTTTC

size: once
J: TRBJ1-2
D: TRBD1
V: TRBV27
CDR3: CASTSIGGDYGYTF
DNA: TGTGCCAGCACCTCGATAGGGGGCGACTATGGCTACACCTTC

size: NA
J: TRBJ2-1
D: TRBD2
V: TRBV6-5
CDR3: CASLGGTRSGEQFF
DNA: TGTGCCAGCTTAGGGGGGACTAGAAGCGGTGAGCAGTTCTTC

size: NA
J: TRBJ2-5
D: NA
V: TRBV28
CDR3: CASSTGTYDIQETQYF
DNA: TGTGCCAGCAGCACCGGGACATACGACATCCAAGAGACCCAGTACTTC

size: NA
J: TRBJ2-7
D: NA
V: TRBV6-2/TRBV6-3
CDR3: CASSPSGPTYEQYF
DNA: TGTGCCAGCAGTCCAAGCGGCCCCACCTACGAGCAGTACTTC

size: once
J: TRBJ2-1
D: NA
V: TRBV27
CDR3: CASSGWGNEQFF
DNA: TGTGCCAGCAGTGGCTGGGGCAATGAGCAGTTCTTC

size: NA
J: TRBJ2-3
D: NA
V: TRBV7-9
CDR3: CASGVAASTDTQYF
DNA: TGTGCCAGCGGCGTAGCCGCCTCCACCGATACGCAGTATTTT

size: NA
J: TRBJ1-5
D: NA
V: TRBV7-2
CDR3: CASSLVLQGGQPQHF
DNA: TGTGCCAGCAGCTTAGTACTACAGGGCGGTCAGCCCCAGCATTTT

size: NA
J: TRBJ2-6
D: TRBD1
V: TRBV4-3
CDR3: CASSLLPGQSSGANVLTF
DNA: TGCGCCAGCAGCCTCCTACCGGGACAGAGCTCTGGGGCCAACGTCCTGACTTTC

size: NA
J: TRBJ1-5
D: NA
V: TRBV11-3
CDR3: CASSPDGNQPQHF
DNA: TGTGCCAGCAGCCCGGACGGAAATCAGCCCCAGCATTTT

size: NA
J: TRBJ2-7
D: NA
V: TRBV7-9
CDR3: CASSLSSYEQYF
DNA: TGTGCCAGCAGCCTGAGCTCCTACGAGCAGTACTTC

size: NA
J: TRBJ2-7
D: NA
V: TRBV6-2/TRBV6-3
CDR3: CASSYPVVEQYF
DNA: TGTGCCAGCAGTTACCCGGTGGTGGAGCAGTACTTC

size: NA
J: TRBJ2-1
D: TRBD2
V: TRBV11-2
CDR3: CASSSRFGGGNEQFF
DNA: TGTGCCAGCAGCTCCCGATTTGGGGGAGGGAATGAGCAGTTCTTC

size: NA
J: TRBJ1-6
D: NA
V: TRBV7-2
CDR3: CASSLLGGDNSPLHF
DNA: TGTGCCAGCAGCCTCTTGGGGGGGGATAATTCACCCCTCCACTTT

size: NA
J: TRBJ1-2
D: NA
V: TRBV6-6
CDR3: CASSYSQLQRRYGYTF
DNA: TGTGCCAGCAGTTACTCCCAACTCCAGCGCCGCTATGGCTACACCTTC

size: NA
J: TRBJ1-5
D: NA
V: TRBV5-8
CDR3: CASSPSTPTNIQPQHF
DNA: TGTGCCAGCAGCCCGTCGACACCAACTAATATCCAGCCCCAGCATTTT

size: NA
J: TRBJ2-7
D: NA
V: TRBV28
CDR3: CASTHNYYEQYF
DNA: TGTGCCAGCACCCACAACTACTACGAGCAGTACTTC

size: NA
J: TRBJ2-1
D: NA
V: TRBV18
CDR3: CASSGRQGLRNEQFF
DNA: TGTGCCAGCTCAGGACGACAGGGACTAAGAAATGAGCAGTTCTTC

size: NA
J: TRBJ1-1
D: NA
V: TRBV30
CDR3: CAWSSDGVLTEAFF
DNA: TGTGCCTGGAGTTCGGACGGTGTATTGACTGAAGCTTTCTTT

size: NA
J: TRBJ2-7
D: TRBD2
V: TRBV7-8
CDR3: CASSLGTSGRLYEQYF
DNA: TGTGCCAGCAGCTTGGGTACTAGCGGGAGGCTCTACGAGCAGTACTTC

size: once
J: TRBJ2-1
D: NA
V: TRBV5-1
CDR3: CASSLVGGLSYNEQFF
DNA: TGCGCCAGCAGCTTGGTAGGTGGCCTCTCCTACAATGAGCAGTTCTTC

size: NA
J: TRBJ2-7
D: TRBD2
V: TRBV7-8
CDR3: CASSELAGASSYEQYF
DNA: TGTGCCAGCAGCGAACTAGCGGGGGCCTCCTCCTACGAGCAGTACTTC

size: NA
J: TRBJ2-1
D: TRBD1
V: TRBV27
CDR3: CASRQGQGLRNEQFF
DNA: TGTGCCAGCAGACAGGGACAGGGTTTAAGGAATGAGCAGTTCTTC

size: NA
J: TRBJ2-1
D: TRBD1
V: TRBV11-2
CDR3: CASSQTGVGEQFF
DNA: TGTGCCAGCAGCCAGACAGGGGTTGGGGAGCAGTTCTTC

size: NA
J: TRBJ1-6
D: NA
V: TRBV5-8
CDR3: CASSLYDSPLHF
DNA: TGTGCCAGCAGCTTGTATGATTCACCCCTCCACTTT